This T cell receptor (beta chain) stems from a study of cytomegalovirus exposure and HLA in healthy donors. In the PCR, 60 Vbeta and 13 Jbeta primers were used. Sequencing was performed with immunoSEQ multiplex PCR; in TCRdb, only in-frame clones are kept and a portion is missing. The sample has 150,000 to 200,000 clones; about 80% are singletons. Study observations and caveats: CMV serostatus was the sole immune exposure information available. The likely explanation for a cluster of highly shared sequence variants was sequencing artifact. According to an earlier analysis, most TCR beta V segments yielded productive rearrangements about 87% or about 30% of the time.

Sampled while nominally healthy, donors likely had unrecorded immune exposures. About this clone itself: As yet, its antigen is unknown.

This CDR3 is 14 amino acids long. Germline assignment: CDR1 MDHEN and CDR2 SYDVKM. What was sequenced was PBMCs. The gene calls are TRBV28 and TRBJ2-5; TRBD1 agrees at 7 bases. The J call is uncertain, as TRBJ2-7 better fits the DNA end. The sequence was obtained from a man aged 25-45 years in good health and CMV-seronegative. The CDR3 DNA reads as TGTGCCAGCAGTCTCCGGGACAGATCCCACGAGCAGTACTTC. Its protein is CASSLRDRSHEQYF.